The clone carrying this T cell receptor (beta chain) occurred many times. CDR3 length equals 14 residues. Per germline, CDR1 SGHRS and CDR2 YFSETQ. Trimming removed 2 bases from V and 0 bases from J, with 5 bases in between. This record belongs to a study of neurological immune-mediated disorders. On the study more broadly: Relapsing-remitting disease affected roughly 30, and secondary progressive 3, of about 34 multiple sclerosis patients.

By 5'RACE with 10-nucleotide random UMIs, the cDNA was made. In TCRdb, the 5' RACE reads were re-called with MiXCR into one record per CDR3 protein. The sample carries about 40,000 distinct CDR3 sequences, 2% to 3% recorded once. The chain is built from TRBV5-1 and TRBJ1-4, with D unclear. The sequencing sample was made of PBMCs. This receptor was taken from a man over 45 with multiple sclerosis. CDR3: CASSLSSTNEKLFF. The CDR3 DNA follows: TGCGCCAGCAGCTTAAGCTCAACTAATGAAAAACTGTTTTTT.